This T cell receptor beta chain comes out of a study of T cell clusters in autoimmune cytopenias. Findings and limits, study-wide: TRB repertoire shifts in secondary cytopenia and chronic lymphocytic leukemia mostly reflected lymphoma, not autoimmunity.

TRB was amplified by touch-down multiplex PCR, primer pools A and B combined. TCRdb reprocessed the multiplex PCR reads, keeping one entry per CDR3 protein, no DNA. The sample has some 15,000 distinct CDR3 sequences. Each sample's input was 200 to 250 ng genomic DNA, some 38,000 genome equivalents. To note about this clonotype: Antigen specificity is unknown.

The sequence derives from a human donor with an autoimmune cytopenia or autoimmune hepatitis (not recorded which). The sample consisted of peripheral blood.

CDR3: CASSSPSGTYHSTDTQYF. V and J are TRBV27 and TRBJ2-3; TCRdb outputs TRBD2, but without DNA this stays unchecked. Germline CDR1 and CDR2: MNHEY and SMNVEV (reference sequence). This CDR3 has 18 amino acids.